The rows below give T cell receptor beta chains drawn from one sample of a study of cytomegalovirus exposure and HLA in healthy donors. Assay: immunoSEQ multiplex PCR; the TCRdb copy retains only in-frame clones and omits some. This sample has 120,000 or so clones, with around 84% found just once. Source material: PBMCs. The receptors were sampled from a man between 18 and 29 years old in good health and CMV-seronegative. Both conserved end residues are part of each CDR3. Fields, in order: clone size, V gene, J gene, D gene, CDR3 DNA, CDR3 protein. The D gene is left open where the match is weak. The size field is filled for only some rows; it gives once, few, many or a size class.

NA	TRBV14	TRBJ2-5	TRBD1	TGTGCCAGCAGCCTTCAGACAGGGAACCCCCGAGGGGAGACCCAGTACTTC	CASSLQTGNPRGETQYF
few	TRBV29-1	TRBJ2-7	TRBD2	TGCAGCGTTGAAGGCCTGCTAGCGGGGGTATCCTACGAGCAGTACTTC	CSVEGLLAGVSYEQYF
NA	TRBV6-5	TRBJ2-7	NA	TGTGCCAGCAGGGACAGTCACGAGCAGTACTTC	CASRDSHEQYF
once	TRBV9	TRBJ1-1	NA	TGTGCCAGCAGCACTCAGGGTAGGGGCACTGAAGCTTTCTTT	CASSTQGRGTEAFF
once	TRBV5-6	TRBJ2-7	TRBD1	TGTGCCAGCAGACTTACAGGGGCCTACGAGCAGTACTTC	CASRLTGAYEQYF
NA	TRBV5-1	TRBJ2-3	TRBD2	TGCGCCAGCAGCTTATGGGGCGGGGGGTCCACAGATACGCAGTATTTT	CASSLWGGGSTDTQYF
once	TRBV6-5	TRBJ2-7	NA	TGTGCCAGCAGTTACTCCCGGGACTTAGGAAACCACGAGCAGTACTTC	CASSYSRDLGNHEQYF
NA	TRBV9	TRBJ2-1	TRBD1	TGTGCCAGCAGCGTCGCGGGACAGGGGTACAATGAGCAGTTCTTC	CASSVAGQGYNEQFF
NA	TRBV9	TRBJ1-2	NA	TGTGCCAGCAGCCTCACTCCTTCCACAGACTATGGCTACACCTTC	CASSLTPSTDYGYTF
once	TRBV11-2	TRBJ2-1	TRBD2	TGTGCCAGCAGCTTAGTGCTAGCGGGGTTGAATGAGCAGTTCTTC	CASSLVLAGLNEQFF
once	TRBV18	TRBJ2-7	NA	TGTGCCAGCTCAAGACAGGACACCTACGAGCAGTACTTC	CASSRQDTYEQYF
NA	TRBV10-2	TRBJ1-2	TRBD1	TGCGCCAGCACTCCGGGACAGGGTTATGGCTACACCTTC	CASTPGQGYGYTF
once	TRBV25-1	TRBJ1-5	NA	TGTGCCAGCAGTGAATACAGGGACAATCAGCCCCAGCATTTT	CASSEYRDNQPQHF
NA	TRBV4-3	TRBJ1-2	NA	TGCGCCAGCAGCCAGGCCGGGGGGGGAGAGGGGTACTATGGCTACACCTTC	CASSQAGGGEGYYGYTF
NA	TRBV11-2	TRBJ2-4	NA	TGTGCCAGCAGCTTAGATCGAAACATTCAGTACTTC	CASSLDRNIQYF
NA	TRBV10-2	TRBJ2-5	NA	TGCGCCAGCAGTGATATTTATGGTTCCGGGACACACGACAAGATAAGAGAGACCCAGTACTTC	CASSDIYGSGTHDKIRETQYF
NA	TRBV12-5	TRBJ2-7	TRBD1	TGTGCTAGTGGTTTGGTACTGCCCCCGGGGAACCAAAACACAGGGGGATACGAGCAGTACTTC	CASGLVLPPGNQNTGGYEQYF
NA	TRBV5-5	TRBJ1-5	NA	TGTGCCAGCAGCCCAACCCCAGAAAGCAATCAGCCCCAGCATTTT	CASSPTPESNQPQHF
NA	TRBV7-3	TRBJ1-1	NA	TGTGCCAGCAGCTTAAGTGGGGCCTTGAACACTGAAGCTTTCTTT	CASSLSGALNTEAFF
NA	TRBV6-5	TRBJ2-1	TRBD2	TGTGCCAGCAGAATAGCGGGGGGGGCCGTCGATGAGCAGTTCTTC	CASRIAGGAVDEQFF
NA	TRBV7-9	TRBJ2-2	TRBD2	TGTTCCAGCAGCCCAATTCGGCGGGGGGGCCTTGGAACCGGGGAGCTGTTTTTT	CSSSPIRRGGLGTGELFF
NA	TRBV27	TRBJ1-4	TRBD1	TGTGCCAGCAGGAACAGGGGGCATGGTGAAAAACTGTTTTTT	CASRNRGHGEKLFF
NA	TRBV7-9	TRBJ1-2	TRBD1	TGTGCCAGCAGCGCCCCCGGGACAGGGGATAATGGCTACACCTTC	CASSAPGTGDNGYTF
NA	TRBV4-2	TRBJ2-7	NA	TGTGCCAGCAGCCAAGATATAGGGGCAGGCGAGCAGTACTTC	CASSQDIGAGEQYF
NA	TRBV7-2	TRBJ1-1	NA	TGTGCCAGCAGCTTTCAGGGATCGAACACTGAAGCTTTCTTT	CASSFQGSNTEAFF
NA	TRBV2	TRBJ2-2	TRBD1	TGTGCCAGCAGTACAGGGGCCATAAACACCGGGGAGCTGTTTTTT	CASSTGAINTGELFF
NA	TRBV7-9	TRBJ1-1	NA	TGTGCCAGCAGGAGGGGGAGCACTGAAGCTTTCTTT	CASRRGSTEAFF
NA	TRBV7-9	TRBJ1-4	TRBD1	TGTGCCAGCAGCCCCGGGACAGTCGGTCTGGTGGAACTGTTTTTT	CASSPGTVGLVELFF
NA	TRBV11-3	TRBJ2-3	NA	TGTGCCAGCAGCTACTCCGGAGACACAGATACGCAGTATTTT	CASSYSGDTDTQYF
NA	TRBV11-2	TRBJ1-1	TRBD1	TGTGCCAGCAGCTCCTTGACAGGGGGGCGAATGAACACTGAAGCTTTCTTT	CASSSLTGGRMNTEAFF
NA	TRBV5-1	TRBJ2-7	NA	TGCGCCAGCAGCTTGGCGGGGAGCAGCTACGAGCAGTACTTC	CASSLAGSSYEQYF
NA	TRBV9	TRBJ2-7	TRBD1	TGTGCCAGCAGCGTAGAGGGACAGGGCACCTACGAGCAGTACTTC	CASSVEGQGTYEQYF
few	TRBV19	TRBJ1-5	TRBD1	TGTGCCAGTAACCTCCAGGGGGCCAGCAATCAGCCCCAGCATTTT	CASNLQGASNQPQHF
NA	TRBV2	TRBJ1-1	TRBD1	TGTGCCATTCGGACAGGGGTCCTAAAGAACACTGAAGCTTTCTTT	CAIRTGVLKNTEAFF
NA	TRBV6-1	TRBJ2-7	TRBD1	TGTGCCAGCAGTGAAGAAGGGACAGATCACAACGAGCAGTACTTC	CASSEEGTDHNEQYF
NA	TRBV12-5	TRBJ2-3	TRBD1	TGTGCTAGTGCCGGGACAGGGAAGCAGTATTTT	CASAGTGKQYF
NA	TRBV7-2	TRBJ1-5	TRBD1	TGTGCCAGCAGCTTGGGACAGGGTTATCAGCCCCAGCATTTT	CASSLGQGYQPQHF
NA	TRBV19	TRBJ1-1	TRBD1	TGTGCCAGTACCACAGGGGTTTCTAAAGCTTTCTTT	CASTTGVSKAFF
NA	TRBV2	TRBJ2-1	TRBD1	TGTGCCAGCGGGCGAGGACAGGGGATCAATGAGCAGTTCTTC	CASGRGQGINEQFF
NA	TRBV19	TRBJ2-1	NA	TGTGCCAGTAGTATTTTTCCAGTTTACAATGAGCAGTTCTTC	CASSIFPVYNEQFF
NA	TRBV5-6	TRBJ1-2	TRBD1	TGTGCCAGCAGCTTGACACTGGGACAGGGGGTTTATGGCTATGGCTACACCTTC	CASSLTLGQGVYGYGYTF
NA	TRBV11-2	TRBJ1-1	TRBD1	TGTGCCAGCAGCTTAGATTACCGGGACAGGAACACTGAAGCTTTCTTT	CASSLDYRDRNTEAFF